This T cell receptor beta chain was captured in a study of blood T cells in healthy people across ages. Germline V gene data show CDR1 as DFQATT and CDR2 as SNEGSKA (reference sequence). J was trimmed by 3 bases and V by 3 bases; bases with no gene match: 9. CDR3 size: 16 residues. Staff drew around 10 milliliters of peripheral blood from each donor. For the second PCR, which ran for about 6 to 11 cycles, a sample-barcoded 5' primer and a J-beta primer mix were used. Every molecule of cDNA carried a tag from a template-switch adaptor with 12 random nucleotides. Using its own MiXCR run on the 5' RACE reads, TCRdb lists one record per CDR3 protein. The repertoire holds about 1.6 million distinct CDR3 sequences, with about 35% as singletons.

This chain links TRBV20-1 with TRBJ2-1, with TRBD2 matching over 9 bases. Sequencing was carried out using blood. The sequence was collected from a woman in her 30s in good health. This CDR3 reads CSARGTSPTLYNEQFF. The CDR3 DNA reads as TGCAGTGCTAGGGGGACTAGCCCAACCCTCTACAATGAGCAGTTCTTC.